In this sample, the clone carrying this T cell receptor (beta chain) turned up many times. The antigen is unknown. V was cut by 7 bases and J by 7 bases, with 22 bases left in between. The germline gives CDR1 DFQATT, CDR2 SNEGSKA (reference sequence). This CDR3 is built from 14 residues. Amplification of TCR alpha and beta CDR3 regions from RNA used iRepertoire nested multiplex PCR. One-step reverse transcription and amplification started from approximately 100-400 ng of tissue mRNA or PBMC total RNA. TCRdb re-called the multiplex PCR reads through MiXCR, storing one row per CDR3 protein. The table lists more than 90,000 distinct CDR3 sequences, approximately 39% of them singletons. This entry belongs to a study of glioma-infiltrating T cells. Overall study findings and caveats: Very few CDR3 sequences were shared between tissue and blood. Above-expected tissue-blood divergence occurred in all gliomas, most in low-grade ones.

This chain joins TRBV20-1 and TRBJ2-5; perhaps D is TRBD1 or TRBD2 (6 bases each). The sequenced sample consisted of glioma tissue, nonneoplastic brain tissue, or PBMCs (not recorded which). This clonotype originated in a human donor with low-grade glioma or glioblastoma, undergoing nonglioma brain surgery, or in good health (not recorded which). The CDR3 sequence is CSVGGGPGPGTQYF. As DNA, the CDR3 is TGCAGTGTTGGAGGGGGACCGGGTCCAGGGACCCAGTACTTC.